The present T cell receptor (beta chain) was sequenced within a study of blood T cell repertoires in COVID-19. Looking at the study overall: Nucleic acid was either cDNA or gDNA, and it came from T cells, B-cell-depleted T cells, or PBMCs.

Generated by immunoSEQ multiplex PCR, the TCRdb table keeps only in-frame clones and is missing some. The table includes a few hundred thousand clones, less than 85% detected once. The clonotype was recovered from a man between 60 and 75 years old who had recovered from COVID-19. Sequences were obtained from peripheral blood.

DNA for the CDR3: TGTGCCAGTAGTCCCCAAGACAGTTCCGTTAACTATGGCTACACCTTC. This codes for CASSPQDSSVNYGYTF. J is TRBJ1-2 and V is TRBV19, with D maybe TRBD1 (5 bases). Germline CDR1 is LNHDA and CDR2 is SQIVND (reference sequence). The CDR3 has 16 residues. V lost 5 bases and J lost 1, with 17 bases in between.